Presented here are 26 T cell receptor beta chains from one specimen sequenced in a study of a mutant IDH1 vaccine in newly diagnosed glioma. These receptors lack a known antigen. Produced via immunoSEQ multiplex PCR; TCRdb's table is partial and in-frame only. The repertoire holds around 33,000 clones, with around 90% as singletons. Documented time point: week 11, during vaccination. The content of each vaccine dose was 300 ug of mutant IDH1 20-mer peptide, and topical imiquimod accompanied it. The sequences come from PBMCs, collected from a glioma patient whose treatment included an IDH1 peptide vaccine. The receptors come from a man between 18 and 35 years old with glioma.

The rearrangement joins TRBV4-2 to TRBJ2-5; unclear D gene. V lost 4 bases and J lost 1, with 13 bases in between. Germline lookup yields CDR1 LGHNA and CDR2 YNFKEQ. CDR3 length equals 15 residues. CDR3 coding DNA: TGTGCCAGCAGCCTTAGACCCCGAGGCCAAGAGACCCAGTACTTC. Protein product: CASSLRPRGQETQYF.

The chain has TRBV7-9 and TRBJ2-7, with 7 nucleotides matching TRBD2. There are 15 residues in the CDR3. V lost 4 bases to trimming and J lost 3 bases; unmatched junction nucleotides: 9. CDR1 SEHNR and CDR2 FQNEAQ come from the germline V gene (reference sequence). The CDR3 DNA sequence: TGTGCCAGCAGCTCCCCCGGGACTAACCACTACGAGCAGTACTTC. Translating it yields CASSSPGTNHYEQYF.

The chain links TRBV27 to TRBJ1-1; 7 nucleotides align to TRBD1. CDR1 and CDR2 from the germline V gene are MNHEY and SMNVEV (reference sequence). The CDR3 contains 15 residues. Trimming removed 5 bases from V and 0 bases from J; junction bases left unmatched: 6. CDR3 residues: CASSGGDSMNTEAFF. CDR3 in DNA: TGTGCCAGCAGTGGGGGGGACAGTATGAACACTGAAGCTTTCTTT.

This chain links TRBV27 with TRBJ1-6; weak D call: TRBD1 (5 bases). Trimming removed 3 bases from V and 4 bases from J, with 7 bases in between. Germline loops: CDR1 MNHEY, CDR2 SMNVEV (reference sequence). This CDR3 contains 14 residues. Written as DNA, the CDR3 is TGTGCCAGCAGTTTGGGGCAGTATAATTCACCCCTCCACTTT. Translating gives CASSLGQYNSPLHF.

This sequence joins TRBV29-1 and TRBJ1-1, with D possibly TRBD1 on 5 matching bases. Germline lookup yields CDR1 SQVTM and CDR2 ANQGSEA. This CDR3 comprises 12 residues. Between the trimmed V and J ends, which lost 6 bases and 1 base, there was a span of 9 bases. The CDR3 bases are TGCAGCGTGGGACGGCAGAACACTGAAGCTTTCTTT. Translating it yields CSVGRQNTEAFF.

The rearrangement uses TRBV7-2 and TRBJ1-5; the D is unclear. Per the germline V gene, CDR1 is SGHTA and CDR2 is FQGNSA. V dropped 1 base and J dropped 4 bases, with 11 bases sitting between them. The CDR3 sequence is 15 residues long. This chain's CDR3 is CASSLVGVGNQPQHF. The DNA for the CDR3 is TGTGCCAGCAGCTTAGTTGGGGTCGGAAATCAGCCCCAGCATTTT. Together with reference TRBV7-2 and TRBJ1-5, the CDR3 gives the full variable domain: GAGVSQSPSNKVTEKGKDVELRCDPISGHTALYWYRQSLGQGLEFLIYFQGNSAPDKSGLPSDRFSAERTGGSVSTLTIQRTQQEDSAVYLCASSLVGVGNQPQHFGDGTRLSIL.

Here the CDR3 reads CSVETSAGHSSYEQYF. The CDR3 DNA sequence: TGCAGCGTTGAGACCTCGGCGGGACACAGCTCCTACGAGCAGTACTTC. The V and J genes are TRBV29-1 and TRBJ2-7; D tentatively reads TRBD1 or TRBD2 (6 bases each). Looked up from germline, CDR1 is SQVTM and CDR2 is ANQGSEA. V lost 3 bases, J lost 0 bases, and 18 bases lay in between. This CDR3 spans 16 amino acids.

The gene calls are TRBV5-8 and TRBJ2-1; 15 bases map to TRBD2. After removal of 4 bases from V and 0 bases from J, the junction contained 11 bases not matched to a gene. This CDR3 has 20 residues. Germline V gene data show CDR1 as SGHTS and CDR2 as YDEGEE. In nucleotides, the CDR3 is TGTGCCAGCAGCGGAGGACTAGCGGGAGGGCCGGTCCCCTCCTACAATGAGCAGTTCTTC. Its protein product is CASSGGLAGGPVPSYNEQFF.

This clone was detected once. The chain recombines TRBV28 with TRBJ2-7; the D gene could be TRBD1 or TRBD2 (6 bases each). Germline V lookup: CDR1 MDHEN, CDR2 SYDVKM. V gave up 2 bases and J gave up 5 bases, with 10 bases separating them. The CDR3 length is 13 residues. The CDR3 DNA is TGTGCCAGCAGTTTAGGGGGCGGGGACGAGCAGTACTTC. It encodes CASSLGGGDEQYF. The whole variable domain, remainder taken from reference TRBV28 and TRBJ2-7, is DVKVTQSSRYLVKRTGEKVFLECVQDMDHENMFWYRQDPGLGLRLIYFSYDVKMKEKGDIPEGYSVSREKKERFSLILESASTNQTSMYLCASSLGGGDEQYFGPGTRLTVT.

This clone was seen a handful of times. The chain carries TRBV6-5 and TRBJ2-7; TRBD2 matches at 7 bases. CDR3 length: 14 residues. V lost 6 bases to trimming and J lost 7 bases; unmatched junction nucleotides: 12. Germline V gives CDR1 MNHEY, CDR2 SVGAGI. CDR3 in DNA: TGTGCCAGCAGAAAAAGCGGGATCGAGGGAGAGCAGTACTTC. This gives the protein CASRKSGIEGEQYF.

The chain uses TRBV5-5 and TRBJ2-7, with D possibly matching TRBD2 (6 bases). Germline CDR1 is SGHKS and CDR2 is YYEKEE (reference sequence). The CDR3 contains 13 residues. Trimming stripped 4 bases from V and 7 bases from J, with 15 bases between. CDR3 residues: CASSPQVGGEQYF. CDR3 DNA sequence: TGTGCCAGCAGCCCACAGGTGGGGGGAGAGCAGTACTTC.

The chain carries TRBV7-8 and TRBJ1-1; D is ambiguous. Trimming cost V 1 base and J 0 bases, with 12 bases left between them. The CDR3 is 16 residues long. Per the germline V gene, CDR1 is SGHVS and CDR2 is FQNEAQ. The CDR3 sequence: CASSLVEAGMNTEAFF. CDR3 DNA sequence: TGTGCCAGCAGCTTAGTGGAGGCCGGCATGAACACTGAAGCTTTCTTT.

The chain couples TRBV19 to TRBJ1-1; tentatively, D is TRBD1 (5 bases). The V end was cut by 7 bases, the J end by 3 bases, with 15 bases between. Germline V gene sequence: CDR1 LNHDA, CDR2 SQIVND (reference sequence). This CDR3 has 14 amino acids. DNA for the CDR3: TGTGCCAGTACCTCTGATGTGGGGGACACTGAAGCTTTCTTT. It specifies CASTSDVGDTEAFF.

The chain couples TRBV4-1 to TRBJ2-1; 12 bases map to TRBD2. The J segment lost 10 bases and the V segment lost 1 base, leaving 2 bases of the junction unmatched. CDR1 and CDR2 from the germline V gene are MGHRA and YSYEKL. The CDR3 covers 14 residues. The CDR3 loop is CASSQGLAGEEQFF. CDR3 sequence (DNA): TGCGCCAGCAGCCAAGGACTAGCGGGAGAAGAGCAGTTCTTC.

The chain joins TRBV30 to TRBJ1-1; the D gene is possibly TRBD1 (6 bases). This CDR3 has 16 residues. The V gene lost 8 bases and the J gene lost 3 bases, with 25 bases spanning the gap. Looked up from germline, CDR1 is GTSNPN and CDR2 is SVGIG (reference sequence). CDR3 in amino acids: CARAPEGGAEDTEAFF. As DNA, the CDR3 is TGTGCCCGAGCACCCGAGGGGGGGGCTGAGGACACTGAAGCTTTCTTT. Looking up the rest from reference TRBV30 and TRBJ1-1 gives the full variable domain: SQTIHQWPATLVQPVGSPLSLECTVEGTSNPNLYWYRQAAGRGLQLLFYSVGIGQISSEVPQNLSASRPQDRQFILSSKKLLLSDSGFYLCARAPEGGAEDTEAFFGQGTRLTVV.

This clone is a singleton in its sample. The rearrangement links TRBV21-1 to TRBJ2-3; TRBD2 was called by the table and not checked on the DNA. TRBV21-1 is a pseudogene. The CDR3 totals 15 residues. CDR3 nucleotides: TGTGCCAGCAGCAATGGGACTAGCGACACAGATACGCAGTATTTT. Amino acid sequence: CASSNGTSDTDTQYF.

The V call is TRBV29-1, the J call TRBJ1-4; weak D call: TRBD1 (5 bases). With 4 bases removed from V and 7 bases from J, the gap between germline ends came to 16 bases. The CDR3 consists of 14 residues. Germline V gene data show CDR1 as SQVTM and CDR2 as ANQGSEA. This CDR3 is CSVVRWGVGEKLFF. CDR3 sequence (DNA): TGCAGCGTTGTCCGATGGGGGGTCGGTGAAAAACTGTTTTTT.

The chain links TRBV6-1 to TRBJ1-6; maybe TRBD1 (6 bases). With 3 bases removed from V and 6 bases from J, the gap between germline ends came to 9 bases. Germline CDR1 is MNHNS and CDR2 is SASEGT. The CDR3 has 14 residues. The CDR3 region has the DNA TGTGCCAGCAGTGACACAGGGCCTAATTCACCCCTCCACTTT. It yields the protein CASSDTGPNSPLHF.

The rearrangement links TRBV9 to TRBJ2-7; D remains ambiguous. The CDR3 is made up of 13 amino acids. The germline V gene encodes CDR1 SGDLS and CDR2 YYNGEE. The V and J ends lost 4 bases and 0 bases respectively, with 8 bases between them. Here the CDR3 reads CASSQGSSYEQYF. The CDR3 DNA reads as TGTGCCAGCAGCCAAGGTTCCTCCTACGAGCAGTACTTC.

This chain joins TRBV5-1 and TRBJ2-7; D gene ambiguous. The CDR3 runs 11 residues. Germline values: CDR1 SGHRS, CDR2 YFSETQ. Trimming cost V 5 bases and J 0 bases, with 3 bases left between them. The CDR3 DNA reads as TGCGCCAGCAGGTCCTCCTACGAGCAGTACTTC. Residues: CASRSSYEQYF.

This sequence joins TRBV2 and TRBJ2-5; unclear D gene. Germline V lookup: CDR1 SNHLY, CDR2 FYNNEI. V was pared by 4 bases and J by 5 bases, with 11 bases between. The CDR3 runs to 13 residues. In DNA form, the CDR3 reads TGTGCCAGCAGTGGGTACCAACTGGAGACCCAGTACTTC. This sequence encodes CASSGYQLETQYF.

This clone has a single count. This chain joins TRBV18 and TRBJ2-1; TRBD1 aligns across 7 bases. Germline V gene sequence: CDR1 KGHSH, CDR2 LQKENI. V gave up 3 bases and J gave up 7 bases; unmatched junction bases: 3. This CDR3 spans 13 amino acids. The CDR3 DNA is TGTGCCAGCTCACCCGACAGGGATAATGAGCAGTTCTTC. This codes for CASSPDRDNEQFF.

This clone has a single count. The gene calls are TRBV5-4 and TRBJ2-5; possibly TRBD2 for D (6 bases). The CDR3 runs to 15 residues. The germline V gene encodes CDR1 SGHNT and CDR2 YYREEE (reference sequence). Trimming stripped 2 bases from V and 0 bases from J, with 11 bases between. CDR3 nucleotides: TGTGCCAGCAGCTTTGGCGGGACCTACCAAGAGACCCAGTACTTC. Translated: CASSFGGTYQETQYF.

This sequence joins TRBV7-8 and TRBJ2-7; possibly TRBD1 or TRBD2 for D (5 bases each). The V and J ends lost 2 bases and 5 bases respectively, with 10 bases between them. The CDR3 covers 13 residues. Germline V CDR1 and CDR2: SGHVS, FQNEAQ. This CDR3 is CASSLYEGNEQYF. CDR3 in DNA: TGTGCCAGCAGCTTATATGAGGGGAACGAGCAGTACTTC.

The V call is TRBV29-1, the J call TRBJ2-1; D uncertain. V was cut by 4 bases and J by 0 bases, with 13 bases left in between. The CDR3 has 15 residues. CDR1 is SQVTM, CDR2 ANQGSEA, per germline. CDR3: CSVGPVLGSYNEQFF. The CDR3 region has the DNA TGCAGCGTTGGACCGGTACTGGGCTCCTACAATGAGCAGTTCTTC.

The chain uses TRBV30 and TRBJ2-1; 9 bases are a match to TRBD2. Losses at the gene ends were 2 bases for V and 5 bases for J; bases not matched to a gene: 13. This CDR3 spans 17 amino acids. The germline V gene encodes CDR1 GTSNPN and CDR2 SVGIG (reference sequence). The CDR3 sequence: CAWSPPTHSGSNNEQFF. In DNA, the CDR3 is TGTGCCTGGAGTCCACCCACCCATAGCGGGAGTAACAATGAGCAGTTCTTC.